Here is one T cell receptor beta chain with its context. The time point: newly diagnosed GD, antithyroid drugs for less than 3 months. After RNA was extracted from PBMCs, the TCR library was made from it. The CDR3 length is 16 residues. Trimming cost V 5 bases and J 4 bases; bases outside gene matches: 13. From germline, CDR1 is DFQATT and CDR2 SNEGSKA (reference sequence). TCR beta libraries were built with iRepertoire HTBI primers and Arm-PCR of CDR3 regions. Study processing details: Identified segments across samples numbered roughly 60 TRBV and over 13 TRBJ. MiXCR, run by TCRdb on the multiplex PCR reads, gives a single entry per CDR3 protein. The V and J calls here are based on TCRdb, not the publication. The profile shows around 250,000 distinct CDR3 sequences, 18% of them singletons. This sample is drawn from a study of regulatory T cells in long-lasting Graves disease. These data were likewise used in another study, on T cells in Graves' hyperthyroidism and ophthalmopathy. From that report: Every diagnosis used clinical symptoms, serum thyroxine and TRAb, thyroid ultrasound and orbital computed tomography.

This clonotype was obtained from a woman under 40 with Graves disease. The source was peripheral blood mononuclear cells (PBMCs), collected at new diagnosis, from a patient treated with antithyroid drugs. V gene TRBV20-1 combines with J gene TRBJ1-2, with 10 bases that match TRBD1. The CDR3 DNA is TGCAGTGCTTTTAGCCCGGGACAGGGGCATAGCTATGGCTACACCTTC. This gives the protein CSAFSPGQGHSYGYTF.